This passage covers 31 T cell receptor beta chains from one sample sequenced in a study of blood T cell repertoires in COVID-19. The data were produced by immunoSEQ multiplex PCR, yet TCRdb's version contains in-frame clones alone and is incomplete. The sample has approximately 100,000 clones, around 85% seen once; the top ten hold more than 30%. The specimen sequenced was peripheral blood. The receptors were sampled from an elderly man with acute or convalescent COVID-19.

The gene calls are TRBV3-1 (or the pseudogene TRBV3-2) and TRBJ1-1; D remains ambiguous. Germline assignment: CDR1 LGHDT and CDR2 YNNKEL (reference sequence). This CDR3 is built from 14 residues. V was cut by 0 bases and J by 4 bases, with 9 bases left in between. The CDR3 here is CASSQDPRGTEAFF. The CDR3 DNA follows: TGTGCCAGCAGCCAAGATCCCCGAGGCACTGAAGCTTTCTTT.

CDR3 region: CASSLVGERSYEQYF. CDR3 coding DNA: TGTGCCAGCAGCTTGGTAGGGGAACGTTCCTACGAGCAGTACTTC. This chain uses TRBV5-4 with TRBJ2-7; possibly TRBD1 for D (5 bases). This CDR3 contains 15 residues. The germline V and J ends were trimmed by 0 bases and 1 base, with 11 bases remaining between them. The germline V gene has CDR1 SGHNT and CDR2 YYREEE (reference sequence).

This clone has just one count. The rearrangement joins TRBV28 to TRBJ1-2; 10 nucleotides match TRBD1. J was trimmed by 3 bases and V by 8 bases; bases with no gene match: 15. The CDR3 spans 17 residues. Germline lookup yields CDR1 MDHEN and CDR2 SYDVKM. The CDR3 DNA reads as TGTGCCAGCCGGACAGGGGGTAAGACGCTTAAGTACTATGGCTACACCTTC. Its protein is CASRTGGKTLKYYGYTF.

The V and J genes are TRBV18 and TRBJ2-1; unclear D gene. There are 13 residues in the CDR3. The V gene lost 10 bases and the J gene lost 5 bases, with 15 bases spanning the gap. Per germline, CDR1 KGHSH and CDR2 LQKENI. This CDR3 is CATPGSANNEQFF. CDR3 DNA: TGTGCCACCCCCGGGTCGGCGAACAATGAGCAGTTCTTC.

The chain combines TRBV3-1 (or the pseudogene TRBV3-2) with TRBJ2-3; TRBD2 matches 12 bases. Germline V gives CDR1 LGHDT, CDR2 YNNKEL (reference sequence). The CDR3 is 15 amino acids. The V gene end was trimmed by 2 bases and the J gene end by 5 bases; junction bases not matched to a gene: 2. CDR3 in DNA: TGTGCCAGCAGCCAAAGGGGACTAGCGGGAGATACGCAGTATTTT. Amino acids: CASSQRGLAGDTQYF.

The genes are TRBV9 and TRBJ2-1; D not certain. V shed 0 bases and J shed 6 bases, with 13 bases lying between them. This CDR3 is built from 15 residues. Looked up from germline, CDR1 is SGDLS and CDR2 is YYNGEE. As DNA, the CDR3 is TGTGCCAGCAGCGTAGATTACAGCTATTTCAATGAGCAGTTCTTC. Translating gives CASSVDYSYFNEQFF. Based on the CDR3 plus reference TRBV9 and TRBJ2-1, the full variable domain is DSGVTQTPKHLITATGQRVTLRCSPRSGDLSVYWYQQSLDQGLQFLIQYYNGEERAKGNILERFSAQQFPDLHSELNLSSLELGDSALYFCASSVDYSYFNEQFFGPGTRLTVL.

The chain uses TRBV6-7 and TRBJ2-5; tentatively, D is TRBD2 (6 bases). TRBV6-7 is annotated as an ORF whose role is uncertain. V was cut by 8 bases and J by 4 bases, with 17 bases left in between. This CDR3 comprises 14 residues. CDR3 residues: CASPDSGPLETQYF. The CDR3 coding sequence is TGTGCCAGCCCCGACAGCGGGCCACTAGAGACCCAGTACTTC.

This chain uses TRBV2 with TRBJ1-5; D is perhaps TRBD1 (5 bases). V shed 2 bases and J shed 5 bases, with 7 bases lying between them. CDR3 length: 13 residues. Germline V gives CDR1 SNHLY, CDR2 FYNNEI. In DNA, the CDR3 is TGTGCCAGCAGTGAACTAGGGGATCAGCCCCAGCATTTT. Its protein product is CASSELGDQPQHF.

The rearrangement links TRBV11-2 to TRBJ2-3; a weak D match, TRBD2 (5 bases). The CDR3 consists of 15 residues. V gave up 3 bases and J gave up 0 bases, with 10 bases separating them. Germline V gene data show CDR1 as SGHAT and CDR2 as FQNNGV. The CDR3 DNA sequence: TGTGCCAGCAGCTTCGGACGGACTAGCACAGATACGCAGTATTTT. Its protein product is CASSFGRTSTDTQYF. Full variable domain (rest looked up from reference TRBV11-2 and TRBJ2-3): EAGVAQSPRYKIIEKRQSVAFWCNPISGHATLYWYQQILGQGPKLLIQFQNNGVVDDSQLPKDRFSAERLKGVDSTLKIQPAKLEDSAVYLCASSFGRTSTDTQYFGPGTRLTVL.

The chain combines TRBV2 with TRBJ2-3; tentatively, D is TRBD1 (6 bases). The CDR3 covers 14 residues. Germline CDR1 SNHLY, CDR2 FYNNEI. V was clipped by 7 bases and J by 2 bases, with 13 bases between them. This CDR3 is CASIPQGLTDTQYF. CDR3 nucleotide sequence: TGTGCCAGCATTCCACAGGGTCTCACAGATACGCAGTATTTT. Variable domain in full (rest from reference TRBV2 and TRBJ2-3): EPEVTQTPSHQVTQMGQEVILRCVPISNHLYFYWYRQILGQKVEFLVSFYNNEISEKSEIFDDQFSVERPDGSNFTLKIRSTKLEDSAMYFCASIPQGLTDTQYFGPGTRLTVL.

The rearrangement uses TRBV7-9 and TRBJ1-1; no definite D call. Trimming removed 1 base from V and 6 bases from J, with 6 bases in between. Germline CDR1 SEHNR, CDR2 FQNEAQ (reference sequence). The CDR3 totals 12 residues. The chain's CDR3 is CASSLVQAEAFF. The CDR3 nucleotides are TGTGCCAGCAGCTTAGTTCAGGCTGAAGCTTTCTTT.

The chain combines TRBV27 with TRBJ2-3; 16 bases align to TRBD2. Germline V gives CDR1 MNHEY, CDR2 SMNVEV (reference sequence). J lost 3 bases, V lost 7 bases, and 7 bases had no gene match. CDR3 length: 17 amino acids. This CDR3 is CASTTGTSGRGTDTQYF. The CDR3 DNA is TGTGCCAGCACTACCGGGACTAGCGGGAGGGGAACAGATACGCAGTATTTT.

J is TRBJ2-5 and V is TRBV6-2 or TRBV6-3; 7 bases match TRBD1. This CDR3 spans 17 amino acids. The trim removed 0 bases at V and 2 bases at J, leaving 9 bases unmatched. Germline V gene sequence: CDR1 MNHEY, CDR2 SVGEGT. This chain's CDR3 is CASSYSYRGPPQETQYF. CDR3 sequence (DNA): TGTGCCAGCAGTTACTCGTACAGGGGTCCCCCTCAAGAGACCCAGTACTTC.

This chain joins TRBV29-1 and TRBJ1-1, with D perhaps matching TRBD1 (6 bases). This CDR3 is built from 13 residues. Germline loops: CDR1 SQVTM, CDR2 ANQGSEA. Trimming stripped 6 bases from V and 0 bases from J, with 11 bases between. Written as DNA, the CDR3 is TGCAGCGTCAAACAGGGTATGAACACTGAAGCTTTCTTT. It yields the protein CSVKQGMNTEAFF. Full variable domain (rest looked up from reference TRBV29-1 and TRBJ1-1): SAVISQKPSRDICQRGTSLTIQCQVDSQVTMMFWYRQQPGQSLTLIATANQGSEATYESGFVIDKFPISRPNLTFSTLTVSNMSPEDSSIYLCSVKQGMNTEAFFGQGTRLTVV.

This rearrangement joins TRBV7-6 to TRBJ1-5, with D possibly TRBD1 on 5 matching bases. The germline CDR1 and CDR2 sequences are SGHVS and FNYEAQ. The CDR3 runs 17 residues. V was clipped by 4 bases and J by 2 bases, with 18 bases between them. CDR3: CASSSGRGPQGNQPQHF. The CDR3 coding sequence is TGTGCCAGCAGCTCCGGAAGGGGCCCCCAGGGCAATCAGCCCCAGCATTTT.

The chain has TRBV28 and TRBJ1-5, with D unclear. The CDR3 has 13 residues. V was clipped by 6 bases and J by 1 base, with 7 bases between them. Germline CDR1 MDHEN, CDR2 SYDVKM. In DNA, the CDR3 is TGTGCCAGCAGGTTTCAGAGCAATCAGCCCCAGCATTTT. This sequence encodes CASRFQSNQPQHF.

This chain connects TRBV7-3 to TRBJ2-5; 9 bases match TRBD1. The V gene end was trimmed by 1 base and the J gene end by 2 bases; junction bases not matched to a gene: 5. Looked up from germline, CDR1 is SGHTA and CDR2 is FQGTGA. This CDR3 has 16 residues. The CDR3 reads CASSLRPDRGQETQYF. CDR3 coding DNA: TGTGCCAGCAGCTTAAGGCCGGACAGGGGTCAAGAGACCCAGTACTTC.

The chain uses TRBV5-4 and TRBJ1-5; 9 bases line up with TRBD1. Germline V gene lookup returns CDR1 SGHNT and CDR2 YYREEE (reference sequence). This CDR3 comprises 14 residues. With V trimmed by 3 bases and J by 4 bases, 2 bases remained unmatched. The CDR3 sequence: CASSSGTGNQPQHF. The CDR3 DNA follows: TGTGCCAGCAGCTCCGGGACAGGGAATCAGCCCCAGCATTTT.

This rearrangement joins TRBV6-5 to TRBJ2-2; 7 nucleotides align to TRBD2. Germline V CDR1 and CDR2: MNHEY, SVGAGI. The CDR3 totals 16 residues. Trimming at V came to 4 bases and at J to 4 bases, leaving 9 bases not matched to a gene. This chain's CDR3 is CASSLPGRSATGELFF. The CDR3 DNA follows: TGTGCCAGCAGTTTGCCCGGGAGGTCGGCCACCGGGGAGCTGTTTTTT.

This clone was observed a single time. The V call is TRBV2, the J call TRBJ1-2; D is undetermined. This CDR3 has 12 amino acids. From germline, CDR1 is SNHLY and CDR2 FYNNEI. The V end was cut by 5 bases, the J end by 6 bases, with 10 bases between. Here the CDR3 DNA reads TGTGCCAGCAGTCGGGATTCGGATGGCTACACCTTC. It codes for CASSRDSDGYTF.

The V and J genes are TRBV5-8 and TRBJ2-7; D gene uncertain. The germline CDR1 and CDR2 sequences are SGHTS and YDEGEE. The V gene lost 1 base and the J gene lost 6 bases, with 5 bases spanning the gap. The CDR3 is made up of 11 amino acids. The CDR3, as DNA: TGTGCCAGCAGCTTGCAGCGCGAGCAGTACTTC. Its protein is CASSLQREQYF.

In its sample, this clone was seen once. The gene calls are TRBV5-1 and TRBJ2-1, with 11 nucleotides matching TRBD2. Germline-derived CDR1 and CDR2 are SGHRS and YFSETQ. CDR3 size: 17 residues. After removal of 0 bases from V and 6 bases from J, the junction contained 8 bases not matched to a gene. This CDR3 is CASSLATSGSLGNEQFF. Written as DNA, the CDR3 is TGCGCCAGCAGCTTGGCCACTAGCGGGAGTCTGGGCAATGAGCAGTTCTTC.

The chain's CDR3 is CASAAGLYGYTF. The DNA for the CDR3 is TGTGCCAGCGCGGCAGGACTCTATGGCTACACCTTC. The chain combines TRBV28 with TRBJ1-2; D call uncertain. CDR3 size: 12 residues. Germline assignment: CDR1 MDHEN and CDR2 SYDVKM. Trimming stripped 8 bases from V and 4 bases from J, with 11 bases between.

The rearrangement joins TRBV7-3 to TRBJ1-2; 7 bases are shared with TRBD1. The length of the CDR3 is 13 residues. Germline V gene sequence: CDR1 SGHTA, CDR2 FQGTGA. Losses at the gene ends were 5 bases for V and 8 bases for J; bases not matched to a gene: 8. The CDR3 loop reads CASSPRQGRGYTF. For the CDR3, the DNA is TGTGCCAGCAGCCCGAGACAGGGAAGGGGCTACACCTTC.

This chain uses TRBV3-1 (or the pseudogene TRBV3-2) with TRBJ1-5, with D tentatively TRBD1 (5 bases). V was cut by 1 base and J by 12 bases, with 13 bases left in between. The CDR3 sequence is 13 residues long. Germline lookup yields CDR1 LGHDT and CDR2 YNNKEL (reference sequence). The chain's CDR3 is CASSQGSGNLQHF. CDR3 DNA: TGTGCCAGCAGCCAAGGGTCAGGGAATCTCCAGCATTTT.

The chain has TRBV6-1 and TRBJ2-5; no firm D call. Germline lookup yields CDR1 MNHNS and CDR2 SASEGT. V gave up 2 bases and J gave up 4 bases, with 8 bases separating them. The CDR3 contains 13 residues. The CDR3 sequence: CASSEPRRETQYF. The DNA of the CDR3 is TGTGCCAGCAGTGAACCCCGTCGAGAGACCCAGTACTTC.

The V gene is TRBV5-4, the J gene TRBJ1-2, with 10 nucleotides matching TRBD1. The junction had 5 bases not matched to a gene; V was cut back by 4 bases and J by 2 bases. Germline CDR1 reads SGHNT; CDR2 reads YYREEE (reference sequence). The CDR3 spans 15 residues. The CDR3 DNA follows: TGTGCCAGCAGCCGAGACAGGGGGCGAAACTATGGCTACACCTTC. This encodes CASSRDRGRNYGYTF.

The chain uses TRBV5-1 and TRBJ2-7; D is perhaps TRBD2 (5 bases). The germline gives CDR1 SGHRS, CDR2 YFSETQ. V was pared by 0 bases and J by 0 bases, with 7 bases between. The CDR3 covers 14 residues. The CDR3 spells CASSLAGSSYEQYF. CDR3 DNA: TGCGCCAGCAGCTTGGCGGGGAGCTCCTACGAGCAGTACTTC.

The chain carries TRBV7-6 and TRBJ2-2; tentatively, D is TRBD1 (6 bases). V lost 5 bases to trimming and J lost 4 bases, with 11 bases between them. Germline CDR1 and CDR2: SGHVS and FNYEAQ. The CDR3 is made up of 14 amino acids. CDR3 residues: CASSQRQATGELFF. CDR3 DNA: TGTGCCAGCAGCCAACGACAGGCCACCGGGGAGCTGTTTTTT.

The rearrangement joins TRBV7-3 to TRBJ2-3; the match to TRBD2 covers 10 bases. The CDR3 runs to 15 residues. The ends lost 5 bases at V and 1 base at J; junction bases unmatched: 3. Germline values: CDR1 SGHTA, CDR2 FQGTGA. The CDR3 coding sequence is TGTGCCAGCAGCCCGGGGACTAGCGGCACAGATACGCAGTATTTT. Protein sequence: CASSPGTSGTDTQYF.

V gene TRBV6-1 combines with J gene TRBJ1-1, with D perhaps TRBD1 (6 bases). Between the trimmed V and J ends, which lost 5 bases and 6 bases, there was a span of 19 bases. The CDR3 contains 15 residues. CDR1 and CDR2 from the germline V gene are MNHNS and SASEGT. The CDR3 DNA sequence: TGTGCCAGCAGTTCGCCCAAGGACAGCCGCCCTGAAGCTTTCTTT. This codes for CASSSPKDSRPEAFF.